The next 30 T cell receptor beta chains were all read from a single sample in a study of T-cell memory formation after mild COVID-19. TCRdb called the 5' RACE reads again in MiXCR, with one record for every CDR3 protein. In the table there are about 200,000 distinct CDR3 sequences, 9% to 10% of which are singletons. The sample was PBMCs or a T cell subset sorted from them (not recorded which). Receptor source: a man younger than 35 who had mild COVID-19 (a few samples of this study predate the infection). Cell type and time point are not known.

This clonotype was recorded many times. The gene calls are TRBV5-1 and TRBJ2-1; 10 positions agree with TRBD2. The V segment lost 4 bases and the J segment 5 bases; nucleotides outside the gene matches: 9. Germline lookup yields CDR1 SGHRS and CDR2 YFSETQ. The CDR3 has 16 residues. CDR3 sequence reads: CASSPTLAGRNNEQFF. DNA for the CDR3: TGCGCCAGCAGCCCCACACTAGCGGGGAGAAACAATGAGCAGTTCTTC. The full variable domain, rest sourced from reference TRBV5-1 and TRBJ2-1, is KAGVTQTPRYLIKTRGQQVTLSCSPISGHRSVSWYQQTPGQGLQFLFEYFSETQRNKGNFPGRFSGRQFSNSRSEMNVSTLELGDSALYLCASSPTLAGRNNEQFFGPGTRLTVL.

This clonotype was counted a few times. CDR3 in DNA: TGCGCCAGCAGCTTAGGGACTACGGAGGTCCATGAGCAGTTCTTC. Protein sequence: CASSLGTTEVHEQFF. This chain uses TRBV5-1 with TRBJ2-1, with TRBD2 matching 7 bases. The V segment lost 2 bases and the J segment 8 bases; nucleotides outside the gene matches: 10. Per germline, CDR1 SGHRS and CDR2 YFSETQ. The CDR3 covers 15 residues.

V gene TRBV7-2 combines with J gene TRBJ2-7; D is possibly TRBD2 (6 bases). The V gene's germline CDR1 is SGHTA and CDR2 FQGNSA. V shed 2 bases and J shed 5 bases, with 19 bases lying between them. CDR3 size: 16 residues. As DNA, the CDR3 is TGTGCCAGCAGCTTATACGGCGGGGTATCCCCCCACGAGCAGTACTTC. Translation: CASSLYGGVSPHEQYF.

This chain uses TRBV4-3 with TRBJ1-2; D call uncertain. Germline lookup yields CDR1 LGHNA and CDR2 YSLEER. This CDR3 contains 15 residues. V was cut by 0 bases and J by 4 bases, with 12 bases left in between. The CDR3 region has the DNA TGCGCCAGCAGCCAAGATGGACGCGGCAGCTATGGCTACACCTTC. Its protein product is CASSQDGRGSYGYTF.

In nucleotides, the CDR3 is TGCGCCAGCAGCTTGCAGGGCCTGGGGGTTACTGAAGCTTTCTTT. Encoded protein: CASSLQGLGVTEAFF. The chain has TRBV5-1 and TRBJ1-1; D possibly corresponds to TRBD1 (5 bases). This CDR3 has 15 residues. V was shortened by 1 base and J by 5 bases, with 15 bases between the two germline ends. Germline CDR1 SGHRS, CDR2 YFSETQ.

This clonotype turned up a few times. The V and J genes are TRBV19 and TRBJ1-1, with D uncertain. Germline CDR1 reads LNHDA; CDR2 reads SQIVND (reference sequence). The CDR3 covers 14 residues. Between the trimmed V and J ends, which lost 8 bases and 0 bases, there was a span of 13 bases. CDR3 region: CASPLPRLNTEAFF. The CDR3 DNA reads as TGTGCCAGTCCGCTCCCGAGATTGAACACTGAAGCTTTCTTT. The variable domain in full, completed from reference TRBV19 and TRBJ1-1, reads DGGITQSPKYLFRKEGQNVTLSCEQNLNHDAMYWYRQDPGQGLRLIYYSQIVNDFQKGDIAEGYSVSREKKESFPLTVTSAQKNPTAFYLCASPLPRLNTEAFFGQGTRLTVV.

This clonotype was observed a handful of times. The chain uses TRBV11-2 and TRBJ2-4; D unresolved. Per germline, CDR1 SGHAT and CDR2 FQNNGV. This CDR3 has 16 amino acids. Trimming took 5 bases from V and 0 from J, leaving 14 bases between them. CDR3 sequence: CASSQALRLAKNIQYF. The CDR3 DNA follows: TGTGCCAGCAGCCAAGCACTACGGCTAGCCAAAAACATTCAGTACTTC.

This clonotype was recorded a few times. V usage is TRBV2 and J usage is TRBJ1-3, with D unclear. Between the trimmed V and J ends, which lost 4 bases and 0 bases, there was a span of 7 bases. This CDR3 is 14 amino acids long. Germline V CDR1 and CDR2: SNHLY, FYNNEI. The CDR3 region is CASSARVSGNTIYF. The CDR3 DNA sequence: TGTGCCAGCAGTGCCAGAGTCTCTGGAAACACCATATATTTT.

V and J are TRBV6-1 and TRBJ1-2, with D possibly TRBD1 on 5 matching bases. In germline, CDR1 is MNHNS, CDR2 SASEGT. V lost 7 bases and J 4 bases, leaving 13 bases between the germline ends. There are 13 residues in the CDR3. CDR3 protein: CASTSQGPYGYTF. The CDR3 DNA follows: TGTGCCAGCACTTCCCAGGGTCCCTATGGCTACACCTTC.

V and J are TRBV4-2 and TRBJ2-1; 8 bases line up with TRBD1. Germline V gene data show CDR1 as LGHNA and CDR2 as YNFKEQ. The V segment lost 7 bases and the J segment 8 bases; nucleotides outside the gene matches: 13. The CDR3 loop spans 15 amino acids. CDR3 protein: CASTHRQGRGHEQFF. CDR3 nucleotide sequence: TGTGCCAGCACTCACAGACAGGGGAGAGGGCATGAGCAGTTCTTC.

This clonotype was found many times. The germline gene is not matched at one end of the junction; a read error may be the cause. The rearrangement links TRBV4-3 to TRBJ2-5, with 9 nucleotides matching TRBD2. This CDR3 is 13 amino acids long. Germline assignment: CDR1 LGHNA and CDR2 YSLEER. The DNA for the CDR3 is TGTGCCAGCAGTCAGGGACTAGCAGAGACCCAGTACTTC. This translates into CASSQGLAETQYF.

This clonotype was counted many times. V gene TRBV4-1 combines with J gene TRBJ2-5; 7 positions agree with TRBD2. CDR1 MGHRA and CDR2 YSYEKL come from the germline V gene. The CDR3 extends over 15 amino acids. V was clipped by 4 bases and J by 1 base; unmatched bases: 6. The CDR3 sequence is CASSPHGTIQETQYF. CDR3 DNA sequence: TGCGCCAGCAGCCCCCACGGGACTATCCAAGAGACCCAGTACTTC.

The gene calls are TRBV30 and TRBJ2-7, with D possibly TRBD2 on 5 matching bases. Germline CDR1 GTSNPN, CDR2 SVGIG (reference sequence). V was shortened by 0 bases and J by 4 bases, with 13 bases between the two germline ends. CDR3 length equals 14 residues. The CDR3 loop is CAWSVPAARYEQYF. The CDR3 nucleotides read TGTGCCTGGAGTGTACCAGCGGCGAGGTACGAGCAGTACTTC. Full variable domain (outside the CDR3, taken from reference TRBV30 and TRBJ2-7): SQTIHQWPATLVQPVGSPLSLECTVEGTSNPNLYWYRQAAGRGLQLLFYSVGIGQISSEVPQNLSASRPQDRQFILSSKKLLLSDSGFYLCAWSVPAARYEQYFGPGTRLTVT.

This clonotype was detected once. The chain joins TRBV2 to TRBJ2-7; no firm D call. CDR3 size: 12 residues. Germline V gene sequence: CDR1 SNHLY, CDR2 FYNNEI. V was shortened by 5 bases and J by 3 bases, with 8 bases between the two germline ends. This CDR3 is CASSMASYEQYF. CDR3 nucleotides: TGTGCCAGCAGTATGGCCAGCTACGAGCAGTACTTC.

This clonotype was counted many times. This chain links TRBV20-1 with TRBJ2-7; D perhaps matches TRBD1 (6 bases). V lost 3 bases, J lost 3 bases, and 15 bases lay in between. The germline CDR1 and CDR2 sequences are DFQATT and SNEGSKA (reference sequence). The CDR3 loop spans 14 amino acids. The CDR3 sequence is CSASRQGSDYEQYF. In DNA, the CDR3 is TGCAGTGCTAGCCGCCAGGGGAGCGACTACGAGCAGTACTTC.

This sequence joins TRBV11-2 and TRBJ1-2, with 9 bases lining up with TRBD1. Germline V gene lookup returns CDR1 SGHAT and CDR2 FQNNGV. V lost 5 bases, J lost 3 bases, and 13 bases stayed unmatched. This CDR3 is 17 amino acids long. The CDR3 DNA is TGTGCCAGCAGCCGGGGGACAGGGTCCCCTTGGGACTATGGCTACACCTTC. Translating it yields CASSRGTGSPWDYGYTF.

Comments on this clonotype: One junction end disagrees with the germline gene, perhaps due to a read error. V gene TRBV6-5 combines with J gene TRBJ2-3; D unresolved. Germline V gene lookup returns CDR1 MNHEY and CDR2 SVGAGI. CDR3 length equals 13 residues. The CDR3 DNA reads as TGTGACAGCAGCAGGAGTCACACAGATACGCAGTATTTT. Amino acid sequence: CDSSRSHTDTQYF.

This clonotype came up many times. The chain has TRBV7-2 and TRBJ2-2, with D uncertain. The CDR3 extends over 15 amino acids. Looked up from germline, CDR1 is SGHTA and CDR2 is FQGNSA. With 5 bases removed from V and 0 bases from J, the gap between germline ends came to 10 bases. DNA of the CDR3: TGTGCCAGCAGCCGCGGACCCGCGAACACCGGGGAGCTGTTTTTT. This gives the protein CASSRGPANTGELFF.

This clonotype was picked up a small number of times. The chain links TRBV6-5 to TRBJ1-1, with D possibly TRBD1 on 6 matching bases. This CDR3 contains 14 residues. Germline V lookup: CDR1 MNHEY, CDR2 SVGAGI. The ends were cut back, 8 bases at V and 1 base at J, with 14 bases in the middle. CDR3 bases: TGTGCCAGCTTCTATGGGGGCTCGAACACTGAAGCTTTCTTT. This codes for CASFYGGSNTEAFF.

At least ten counts were recorded for this clonotype. This chain joins TRBV29-1 and TRBJ1-5; 9 positions agree with TRBD1. The CDR3 has 13 amino acids. CDR1 is SQVTM and CDR2 is ANQGSEA in the germline V gene. Trimming took 4 bases from V and 3 from J; bases not matched to a gene: 1. The CDR3 protein is CSVGDRVNQPQHF. The CDR3 bases are TGCAGCGTTGGGGACAGGGTCAATCAGCCCCAGCATTTT.

V and J are TRBV27 and TRBJ1-6; TRBD1 agrees at 8 bases. This CDR3 region has 16 residues. Germline-derived CDR1 and CDR2 are MNHEY and SMNVEV (reference sequence). After removal of 2 bases from V and 4 bases from J, the junction contained 4 bases not matched to a gene. CDR3 region: CASSLSQGAYNSPLHF. The CDR3 region has the DNA TGTGCCAGCAGTTTAAGCCAGGGGGCTTATAATTCACCCCTCCACTTT.

About this clonotype: One end of the junction does not line up with germline, which may come from a read error. The chain has TRBV7-7 and TRBJ1-5; no firm D call. The CDR3 sequence is 15 residues long. Germline V gene lookup returns CDR1 SSHAT and CDR2 FNYEAQ (reference sequence). The CDR3 sequence is CASSLAWQRSGPQHF. CDR3 sequence (DNA): TGTGCTAGCAGCTTAGCCTGGCAGCGTAGTGGGCCCCAGCATTTT. The whole variable domain, remainder taken from reference TRBV7-7 and TRBJ1-5, is GAGVSQSPRYKVTKRGQDVTLRCDPISSHATLYWYQQALGQGPEFLTYFNYEAQPDKSGLPSDRFSAERPEGSISTLTIQRTEQRDSAMYRCASSLAWQRSGPQHFGDGTRLSIL.

This clonotype was picked up many times. The genes are TRBV3-2 and TRBJ2-7; the tabulated D call, TRBD2, remains unverified against the DNA. TRBV3-2 is a pseudogene locus. The CDR3 is 16 residues long. CDR3 residues: CASSQAAQAGEYEQYV. DNA for the CDR3: TGTGCCAGCAGCCAAGCAGCCCAAGCGGGGGAGTACGAGCAGTACGTC.

The rearrangement joins TRBV12-3 or TRBV12-4 to TRBJ1-4; TRBD1 is a possible D gene (5 bases). Trimming took off 4 bases at V and 7 bases at J, with 13 bases between the two ends. The length of the CDR3 is 14 residues. The CDR3 here is CASSSARQGEKLFF. The CDR3 DNA is TGTGCCAGCAGTTCAGCTCGGCAGGGTGAAAAACTGTTTTTT.

The J gene is TRBJ2-3, the V gene TRBV10-3; D unresolved. CDR1 ENHRY and CDR2 SYGVKD come from the germline V gene. V gave up 0 bases and J gave up 4 bases, with 5 bases separating them. The CDR3 has 13 amino acids. The CDR3 here is CAISESAPDTQYF. The DNA of the CDR3 is TGTGCCATCAGTGAGTCGGCCCCAGATACGCAGTATTTT.

This clonotype has a handful of counts. The rearrangement links TRBV20-1 to TRBJ2-5; D is undetermined. The CDR3 runs to 15 residues. Trimming took 0 bases from V and 4 from J, leaving 15 bases between them. Germline V CDR1 and CDR2: DFQATT, SNEGSKA (reference sequence). CDR3 loop: CSARDGRDWRETQYF. Here the CDR3 DNA reads TGCAGTGCTAGAGATGGAAGGGATTGGCGAGAGACCCAGTACTTC.

The sample holds many counts of this clonotype. The V call is TRBV4-3, the J call TRBJ2-7; 8 positions agree with TRBD1. The germline CDR1 and CDR2 sequences are LGHNA and YSLEER. J was trimmed by 3 bases and V by 4 bases; bases with no gene match: 11. This CDR3 is 16 amino acids long. CDR3 in amino acids: CASSPEPSGTGYEQYF. The CDR3, as DNA: TGCGCCAGCAGCCCGGAGCCCTCGGGGACAGGCTACGAGCAGTACTTC.

CDR3: CATSRDYVETQYF. In DNA, the CDR3 is TGTGCCACCAGCAGAGATTATGTGGAGACCCAGTACTTC. The chain uses TRBV15 and TRBJ2-5; D is ambiguous. The CDR3 loop spans 13 amino acids. V lost 0 bases, J lost 5 bases, and 7 bases lay in between. Germline CDR1 and CDR2: LNHNV and YYDKDF (reference sequence).

A few counts support this clonotype. The chain couples TRBV30 to TRBJ2-2, with D unresolved. Deletions cut 1 base from V and 3 bases from J, with 0 bases between. The CDR3 covers 11 residues. The germline gives CDR1 GTSNPN, CDR2 SVGIG (reference sequence). The CDR3 loop reads CAWSDTGELFF. CDR3 bases: TGTGCCTGGAGTGACACCGGGGAGCTGTTTTTT. The whole variable domain, remainder taken from reference TRBV30 and TRBJ2-2, is SQTIHQWPATLVQPVGSPLSLECTVEGTSNPNLYWYRQAAGRGLQLLFYSVGIGQISSEVPQNLSASRPQDRQFILSSKKLLLSDSGFYLCAWSDTGELFFGEGSRLTVL.

The count of this clonotype is one. The chain joins TRBV20-1 to TRBJ1-2; 9 bases agree with TRBD1. The CDR3 runs to 16 residues. CDR1 is DFQATT and CDR2 is SNEGSKA in the germline V gene (reference sequence). Unmatched junction bases numbered 17, after V lost 5 bases and J lost 7 bases. The CDR3 DNA reads TGCAGTGCTTATCTATCGGACAGGGGCATTTGGGGTGGCTACACCTTC. It translates to CSAYLSDRGIWGGYTF.